Each of the 28 T cell receptor beta chains below was sequenced from the same sample in a study of blood T cells in healthy people across ages. Alongside a J-beta primer mix, a sample-barcoded 5' primer served in a second PCR lasting 7 to 11 cycles. MiXCR was run by TCRdb on the 5' RACE reads, yielding one entry per CDR3 protein. The sample contains about 1,000,000 distinct CDR3 sequences, around 45% of which appear only once. Specimen: blood. These receptors were taken from a woman aged 60-75 years in good health.

J is TRBJ2-4 and V is TRBV2; 14 bases align to TRBD2. The J call may be mistaken, given a closer DNA end match to TRBJ2-5. Germline V lookup: CDR1 SNHLY, CDR2 FYNNEI. The CDR3 runs to 17 residues. In DNA, the CDR3 is TGTGCCAGCAGTGAAGCGCGGGGACTAGCGGGAGTCGAGACCCAGTACTTC. Translating it yields CASSEARGLAGVETQYF.

This clonotype was found a few times. Written as DNA, the CDR3 is TGCAGTGCTAGAGTGGGGGGGGACTCTGGACCATTTTCCTATAATTCACCCCTCCACTTT. Translated: CSARVGGDSGPFSYNSPLHF. The gene calls are TRBV20-1 and TRBJ1-6; D is possibly TRBD1 (5 bases). Germline assignment: CDR1 DFQATT and CDR2 SNEGSKA (reference sequence). The CDR3 contains 20 residues. Between the trimmed V and J ends, which lost 1 base and 1 base, there was a span of 23 bases.

This clonotype was counted between two and nine times. The gene calls are TRBV10-2 and TRBJ2-5; tentative D call: TRBD1 (5 bases). From germline, CDR1 is WSHSY and CDR2 SAAADI. V was clipped by 7 bases and J by 5 bases, with 17 bases between them. CDR3 length: 14 residues. The DNA for the CDR3 is TGCGCCAGCAAAGGAACAGGAGAGATGGAGACCCAGTACTTC. Its protein is CASKGTGEMETQYF.

The chain has TRBV12-3 or TRBV12-4 and TRBJ1-1, with 9 nucleotides matching TRBD1. The CDR3 is made up of 16 amino acids. After removal of 4 bases from V and 5 bases from J, the junction contained 11 bases not matched to a gene. The CDR3 nucleotides are TGTGCCAGCAGTTCCGGACAGGGGTTGGGGAATACTGAAGCTTTCTTT. It is translated as CASSSGQGLGNTEAFF.

The chain carries TRBV7-9 and TRBJ2-3; 7 nucleotides match TRBD1. Trimming removed 4 bases from V and 0 bases from J; junction bases left unmatched: 4. The CDR3 is 15 amino acids. Per the germline V gene, CDR1 is SEHNR and CDR2 is FQNEAQ (reference sequence). The CDR3 here is CASSSRQGSTDTQYF. DNA of the CDR3: TGTGCCAGCAGCTCGAGACAGGGCAGCACAGATACGCAGTATTTT.

This rearrangement joins TRBV20-1 to TRBJ2-5; 16 bases are a match to TRBD2. CDR3 size: 18 residues. The germline CDR1 and CDR2 sequences are DFQATT and SNEGSKA (reference sequence). After removal of 0 bases from V and 11 bases from J, the junction contained 15 bases not matched to a gene. The CDR3 coding sequence is TGCAGTGCTAGAGACTTTAGGGGACTAGCGGGAGGGGTGCACAAGCAGTACTTC. Residues: CSARDFRGLAGGVHKQYF.

This clonotype was seen only a few times. This sequence joins TRBV4-1 and TRBJ2-1; the D gene is possibly TRBD2 (6 bases). CDR3 size: 15 residues. Trimming left V 3 bases short and J 7 bases short, with 16 bases between. CDR1 is MGHRA, CDR2 YSYEKL, per germline. For the CDR3, the DNA is TGCGCCAGCAGCCACCGCGTGGAGGGTCCGAATGAGCAGTTCTTC. Protein product: CASSHRVEGPNEQFF.

A few counts support this clonotype. The V gene is TRBV6-2 or TRBV6-3, the J gene TRBJ1-5; D ambiguous. The CDR3 runs to 14 residues. Trimming pared 8 bases from V and 0 bases from J, leaving 11 bases between. Germline values: CDR1 MNHEY, CDR2 SVGEGT. The CDR3 DNA reads TGTGCCAGCGGTCCAGGCTATAGCAATCAGCCCCAGCATTTT. Its translation: CASGPGYSNQPQHF.

This clonotype was counted between two and nine times. This sequence joins TRBV5-5 and TRBJ2-7, with D perhaps being TRBD1 or TRBD2 (6 bases each). The CDR3 extends over 14 amino acids. Germline lookup yields CDR1 SGHKS and CDR2 YYEKEE (reference sequence). Trimming pared 4 bases from V and 3 bases from J, leaving 14 bases between. This CDR3 reads CASSAGHRIYEQYF. The CDR3 DNA follows: TGTGCCAGCAGCGCGGGACACCGTATCTACGAGCAGTACTTC.

This clonotype came up a few times. CDR3 residues: CASSPMGQNTEAFF. CDR3 DNA sequence: TGTGCCAGCAGTCCGATGGGACAGAACACTGAAGCTTTCTTT. The V gene is TRBV27, the J gene TRBJ1-1, with TRBD1 as a possible D gene (6 bases). The CDR3 covers 14 residues. CDR1 and CDR2 from the germline V gene are MNHEY and SMNVEV (reference sequence). V lost 5 bases and J 1 base, leaving 11 bases between the germline ends.

This chain connects TRBV3-1 to TRBJ2-1; perhaps TRBD2 as D (6 bases). The CDR3 is 14 amino acids. Germline V gene data show CDR1 as LGHDT and CDR2 as YNNKEL (reference sequence). Trimming left V 1 base short and J 9 bases short, with 13 bases between. The CDR3 DNA sequence: TGTGCCAGCAGCCAAGCGGGAGTAAGGGTTGAGCAGTTCTTC. It specifies CASSQAGVRVEQFF.

This chain links TRBV29-1 with TRBJ2-5; either TRBD1 or TRBD2 may supply D (6 bases each). CDR3 size: 13 residues. Germline values: CDR1 SQVTM, CDR2 ANQGSEA. The CDR3 sequence: CSMIRRGQETQYF. CDR3 nucleotide sequence: TGCAGTATGATAAGGAGGGGGCAAGAGACCCAGTACTTC.

The chain carries TRBV28 and TRBJ1-1, with 8 bases aligning to TRBD1. Trimming took 6 bases from V and 4 from J; bases not matched to a gene: 7. Germline V gives CDR1 MDHEN, CDR2 SYDVKM. The CDR3 is 14 residues long. CDR3 in DNA: TGTGCCAGCAGAAATACAGGGGGGAGCACTGAAGCTTTCTTT. It codes for CASRNTGGSTEAFF.

The chain joins TRBV6-6 to TRBJ2-5; the D is unclear. This CDR3 has 16 amino acids. The germline CDR1 and CDR2 sequences are MNHNY and SVGAGI (reference sequence). V lost 7 bases to trimming and J lost 7 bases, with 25 bases between them. CDR3 nucleotides: TGTGCCAGCATCGCAGAGTTCGGACCCTGGGGATGGACCCAGTACTTC. Amino acids: CASIAEFGPWGWTQYF.

This chain joins TRBV7-9 and TRBJ2-3, with 8 bases fitting TRBD2. The J segment lost 1 base and the V segment lost 7 bases, leaving 7 bases of the junction unmatched. Germline V gene lookup returns CDR1 SEHNR and CDR2 FQNEAQ (reference sequence). The CDR3 runs 15 residues. Here the CDR3 reads CASTPRGGRTDTQYF. The DNA of the CDR3 is TGTGCCAGCACCCCACGGGGGGGGCGCACAGATACGCAGTATTTT.

CDR3 sequence (DNA): TGTGCCAGCAACGAAATCACAGATACGCAGTATTTT. Translating gives CASNEITDTQYF. The genes are TRBV5-5 and TRBJ2-3; the D is unclear. V lost 6 bases, J lost 2 bases, and 7 bases lay in between. This CDR3 spans 12 amino acids. Germline V CDR1 and CDR2: SGHKS, YYEKEE (reference sequence).

The V and J genes are TRBV10-3 and TRBJ2-3; D not certain. This CDR3 contains 14 residues. V shed 3 bases and J shed 2 bases, with 9 bases lying between them. Germline V gene data show CDR1 as ENHRY and CDR2 as SYGVKD. This CDR3 is CAISDLPNTDTQYF. In nucleotides, the CDR3 is TGTGCCATCAGTGACCTACCCAACACAGATACGCAGTATTTT.

This clonotype was recorded a few times. The CDR3 DNA follows: TGTGCCAGCAGCAGCCCGGACAGTTCCTACGAGCAGTACTTC. It specifies CASSSPDSSYEQYF. V gene TRBV28 combines with J gene TRBJ2-7; D might be TRBD1 (6 bases). Germline V lookup: CDR1 MDHEN, CDR2 SYDVKM. The CDR3 is made up of 14 amino acids. The V end lost 6 bases, the J end lost 1 base, and 13 bases lay between the germline ends.

The chain combines TRBV6-2 or TRBV6-3 with TRBJ2-1, with 13 bases that match TRBD2. V lost 6 bases, J lost 9 bases, and 11 bases stayed unmatched. Germline values: CDR1 MNHEY, CDR2 SVGEGT. This CDR3 has 16 residues. As DNA, the CDR3 is TGTGCCAGCAGGGTCCCAGGACTAGCGGGAGTATCTGAGCAGTTCTTC. It specifies CASRVPGLAGVSEQFF.

The gene calls are TRBV20-1 and TRBJ2-7, with 8 nucleotides matching TRBD1. This CDR3 region has 13 residues. CDR1 is DFQATT and CDR2 is SNEGSKA in the germline V gene (reference sequence). Unmatched junction bases numbered 7, after V lost 6 bases and J lost 3 bases. The CDR3 DNA reads as TGCAGTGCCGAAAAGACAGGGGACTACGAGCAGTACTTC. As protein: CSAEKTGDYEQYF.

This chain joins TRBV5-1 and TRBJ2-2; D ambiguous. V was cut by 0 bases and J by 0 bases, with 12 bases left in between. Germline V lookup: CDR1 SGHRS, CDR2 YFSETQ. CDR3 length: 17 residues. Written as DNA, the CDR3 is TGCGCCAGCAGCTTGGTAGGCAGTACTACGAACACCGGGGAGCTGTTTTTT. Translating it yields CASSLVGSTTNTGELFF.

This clonotype occurred a few times. The chain carries TRBV7-3 and TRBJ2-6; the match to TRBD1 covers 7 bases. The germline V gene has CDR1 SGHTA and CDR2 FQGTGA. CDR3 size: 18 residues. The V segment lost 2 bases and the J segment 3 bases; nucleotides outside the gene matches: 10. The CDR3 DNA is TGTGCCAGCAGCTTATTCTACAGGGGAACAGTTGGGGCCAACGTCCTGACTTTC. This codes for CASSLFYRGTVGANVLTF.

This clonotype was counted between two and nine times. This CDR3 is CASSATDNTEAFF. The DNA of the CDR3 is TGTGCCAGCAGTGCCACGGATAACACTGAAGCTTTCTTT. This rearrangement joins TRBV6-1 to TRBJ1-1, with unresolved D. Germline V lookup: CDR1 MNHNS, CDR2 SASEGT. The CDR3 has 13 residues. Trimming stripped 4 bases from V and 2 bases from J, with 8 bases between.

As to this clonotype: Possible read error: a much larger clone is one base away. The genes are TRBV29-1 and TRBJ2-5, with D possibly TRBD1 on 6 matching bases. This CDR3 region has 15 residues. Germline lookup yields CDR1 SQVTM and CDR2 ANQGSEA. CDR3 nucleotides: TGCAGCGTTGAAGTGCCACTCAGGGGCCAAAAGACCCAGTACTTC. Translation: CSVEVPLRGQKTQYF.

This clonotype was seen ten or more times. The chain is built from TRBV29-1 and TRBJ2-1; possible D gene TRBD2, 6 bases. The V and J ends lost 3 bases and 5 bases respectively, with 8 bases between them. The CDR3 runs to 12 residues. CDR1 is SQVTM, CDR2 ANQGSEA, per germline. CDR3 sequence (DNA): TGCAGCGTTGAGGGCGGGAACAATGAGCAGTTCTTC. Its translation is CSVEGGNNEQFF.

The V gene is TRBV3-1, the J gene TRBJ2-4, with TRBD1 as a possible D gene (6 bases). CDR1 is LGHDT and CDR2 is YNNKEL in the germline V gene (reference sequence). V was trimmed by 3 bases and J by 0 bases, leaving 9 bases between them. The CDR3 length is 15 residues. The CDR3 DNA reads TGTGCCAGCAGCCACGAGGGGGTAGCCAAAAACATTCAGTACTTC. This encodes CASSHEGVAKNIQYF.

The rearrangement uses TRBV2 and TRBJ2-5, with a possible D match to TRBD2 (5 bases). The closer fit of TRBJ2-7 to the DNA end suggests the J call may be wrong. The CDR3 covers 12 residues. CDR1 SNHLY and CDR2 FYNNEI come from the germline V gene. Here the CDR3 reads CASSEGEGEQYF. The DNA of the CDR3 is TGTGCCAGCAGTGAAGGAGAGGGCGAGCAGTACTTC.

The V and J genes are TRBV7-8 and TRBJ2-7; the D call may be TRBD1 or TRBD2 (5 bases each). Germline V gives CDR1 SGHVS, CDR2 FQNEAQ. CDR3 length: 14 amino acids. V lost 5 bases and J 5 bases, leaving 16 bases between the germline ends. This CDR3 reads CASSQGRGKDEQYF. The CDR3 bases are TGTGCCAGCAGCCAGGGACGGGGAAAGGACGAGCAGTACTTC.